A selection of T cell receptor beta chains follows, all from one sample in a study of blood T cell repertoires in COVID-19. Assay: immunoSEQ multiplex PCR; the TCRdb copy retains only in-frame clones and omits some. The repertoire has some 83,000 clones, 72% of them found once; the top ten carry approximately 15%. The sequenced sample consisted of peripheral blood. The receptors derive from a woman over 75 with acute or convalescent COVID-19. The CDR3 runs from the conserved cysteine through the conserved F or W. Fields, in order: D gene, J gene, clone size, V gene, CDR3 DNA, CDR3 protein. D genes are given only for firm matches. Not every row has a clone size; where given, it reads once, few, many or a size class.

.,TRBJ2-2,.,TRBV5-6,TGTGCCAGCAGCCAAGGTGGGGGGAGAAGGGAGGAGCTGTTTTTT,CASSQGGGRREELFF
.,TRBJ1-2,once,TRBV9,TGTGCCAGCTCCCTGACAGGATATTATGGCTACACCTTC,CASSLTGYYGYTF
.,TRBJ2-6,.,TRBV11-2,TGTGCCAGCTTCCATTGGAGGGGAACCGGGGCCAACGTCCTGACTTTC,CASFHWRGTGANVLTF
.,TRBJ1-1,.,TRBV5-1,TGCGCCAGCAGCTTGTGGGCTACGAACACTGAAGCTTTCTTT,CASSLWATNTEAFF
.,TRBJ2-7,.,TRBV9,TGTGCCAGCAGCACGACAGGTAACTCTCTCGAGCAGTACTTC,CASSTTGNSLEQYF
TRBD1,TRBJ2-7,.,TRBV29-1,TGCAGCGCCTCGACAGGGGGGTGGTACGAGCAGTACTTC,CSASTGGWYEQYF
TRBD1,TRBJ1-6,.,TRBV14,TGTGCCAGCAGCCAAGTGAGGGGGCGCGATTCACCCCTCCACTTT,CASSQVRGRDSPLHF
TRBD1,TRBJ1-1,.,TRBV28,TGTGCCAGCATCGACAGGGGGCGTAAGGAGGACACTGAAGCTTTCTTT,CASIDRGRKEDTEAFF
.,TRBJ1-4,few,TRBV19,TGTGCCAGTAGTATTTCTGGAGGTGAAAAACTGTTTTTT,CASSISGGEKLFF
TRBD1,TRBJ1-4,once,TRBV28,TGTGCCAGCAGTACAAGGACAGGGGGCGATGAAAAACTGTTTTTT,CASSTRTGGDEKLFF
TRBD1,TRBJ1-5,once,TRBV19,TGTGCCAGTAGTATAGGGACAGGGTATAGCAATCAGCCCCAGCATTTT,CASSIGTGYSNQPQHF
TRBD2,TRBJ2-7,.,TRBV7-8,TGTGCCAGCAGCCAGGGACTAGCGGGGGTAATTTTCTACGAGCAGTACTTC,CASSQGLAGVIFYEQYF
TRBD1,TRBJ1-2,.,TRBV7-2,TGTGCCAGCAGCCTTGGGACAGATCCCACCTATGGCTACACCTTC,CASSLGTDPTYGYTF
TRBD2,TRBJ2-5,.,TRBV6-2/TRBV6-3,TGTGCCAGCAGTGCACTAGCGGGGTTAGAGACCCAGTACTTC,CASSALAGLETQYF
.,TRBJ2-7,.,TRBV6-1,TGTGCCAGCAGTGAAGAGAACCTCAGCTACGAGCAGTACTTC,CASSEENLSYEQYF
.,TRBJ1-2,.,TRBV24-1,TGTGCCACCAGTGGGGGGAACGGGAGAGATTACGGCTACACCTTC,CATSGGNGRDYGYTF
.,TRBJ1-1,.,TRBV28,TGTGCCAGCAGTTTCCTGGGAGGTTATGGCAGGACTTTCTTT,CASSFLGGYGRTFF
TRBD1,TRBJ1-1,.,TRBV11-2,TGTGCCAGCAGCCATAACAGGGGGCGCGAATTGGTGAACACTGAAGCTTTCTTT,CASSHNRGRELVNTEAFF
.,TRBJ1-1,.,TRBV3-1/TRBV3-2,TGTGCCAGCAGCCTCCGACAGACAAACACTGAAGCTTTCTTT,CASSLRQTNTEAFF
.,TRBJ1-1,few,TRBV7-3,TGTGCCAGCAGCTTAAGTGGGGAGGCTGAAGCTTTCTTT,CASSLSGEAEAFF
TRBD1,TRBJ1-1,.,TRBV18,TGTGCCAGCTCATATTCCGGGACAGGGGGCCTGAGTGCTTTCTTT,CASSYSGTGGLSAFF
TRBD2,TRBJ2-3,.,TRBV28,TGTGCCAGCAGTCAGACTAGCGGGGGGCCGGGTTTTCCCACAGATACGCAGTATTTT,CASSQTSGGPGFPTDTQYF
.,TRBJ1-1,.,TRBV6-2/TRBV6-3,TGTGCCAGCAGTCTAGGAGGGGCCACTGAAGCTTTCTTT,CASSLGGATEAFF
.,TRBJ1-1,.,TRBV9,TGTGCCAGCAGCGCACTCGGAGGGAACACTGAAGCTTTCTTT,CASSALGGNTEAFF
.,TRBJ1-5,once,TRBV30,TGTGCCTGGGGGACCGGGACACTAGATCAGCCCCAGCATTTT,CAWGTGTLDQPQHF
TRBD1,TRBJ1-2,.,TRBV3-1/TRBV3-2,TGTGCCAGCAGCCAGGGACAGGGGGCGCTCGTCGGCGGCTACACCTTC,CASSQGQGALVGGYTF
.,TRBJ1-5,.,TRBV5-4,TGTGCCAGCAGCTTGGATGCGGGGCACAGCGGGCCCCAGCATTTT,CASSLDAGHSGPQHF
TRBD1,TRBJ2-5,few,TRBV30,TGTGCCTGGAGATCCGGGACAGGCGCGGAGACCCAGTACTTC,CAWRSGTGAETQYF
.,TRBJ1-4,.,TRBV28,TGTGCCAGCACCTCAACGGCGGAGGGGAAGGAAAAACTGTTTTTT,CASTSTAEGKEKLFF
.,TRBJ1-1,.,TRBV6-5,TGTGCCAGCAGTTACTCAATAGCGAGTCAAGCTTTCTTT,CASSYSIASQAFF
.,TRBJ2-5,once,TRBV7-9,TGTGCCAGCAGCTTAGCGCCCTCCAGGTTCCAAGAGACCCAGTACTTC,CASSLAPSRFQETQYF
.,TRBJ1-6,.,TRBV19,TGTGCCAGTAGTCCCATTTTGTCTGCCGGGGGAGATCCCCTCCACTTT,CASSPILSAGGDPLHF
TRBD1,TRBJ1-1,.,TRBV11-2,TGTGCCAGCAGCTCTCTTGGACAGGAGACCTTGAACACTGAAGCTTTCTTT,CASSSLGQETLNTEAFF
TRBD1,TRBJ2-7,.,TRBV4-2,TGTGCCAGCAGCCCTGGACAGGCTAACTACGAGCAGTACTTC,CASSPGQANYEQYF
TRBD1,TRBJ1-2,.,TRBV7-9,TGTGCCAGCACCTCTCTTAGGGGGCAGGACTATGGCTACACCTTC,CASTSLRGQDYGYTF
TRBD1,TRBJ2-5,.,TRBV7-2,TGTGCCAGCAGCTTCTTACCGGGACAGGAAGAGACCCAGTACTTC,CASSFLPGQEETQYF
.,TRBJ2-2,.,TRBV2,TGTGCCAGCAGGTTAGAAACCGGGGAGCTGTTTTTT,CASRLETGELFF
.,TRBJ1-2,few,TRBV27,TGTGCCAGCAGCCACTTTAGGAAGGGGGGGCTCAGCTATGGCTACACCTTC,CASSHFRKGGLSYGYTF
TRBD1,TRBJ2-2,.,TRBV11-1,TGTGCCAGCAGCTGGCAGGGGGCGAGTCGGACCGGGGAGCTGTTTTTT,CASSWQGASRTGELFF
.,TRBJ2-3,.,TRBV7-9,TGTGCCAGCGGGCAGGGGATGAGAGATACGCAGTATTTT,CASGQGMRDTQYF
.,TRBJ2-7,.,TRBV5-1,TGCGCCAGCAGCTTTTTCCCCCGAGGGGGAGAGTCCTACGAGCAGTACTTC,CASSFFPRGGESYEQYF
.,TRBJ1-1,.,TRBV7-2,TGTGCCAGCAGCGCCGGACAGTACCTTGAAGCTTTCTTT,CASSAGQYLEAFF
.,TRBJ1-1,.,TRBV18,TGTGCCAGCTCACCAGGAACAGGGACGAACACTGAAGCTTTCTTT,CASSPGTGTNTEAFF
TRBD1,TRBJ1-2,.,TRBV7-9,TGTGCCAGCAGCTCGGACAGGGGATCCCATGGCTACACCTTC,CASSSDRGSHGYTF
.,TRBJ2-5,few,TRBV5-1,TGCGCCAGCAGCTTGTTTACAGCCCAAGAGACCCAGTACTTC,CASSLFTAQETQYF
TRBD1,TRBJ2-7,once,TRBV19,TGTGCCAGTACCCGGGCCGGGACAGCCTACGAGCAGTACTTC,CASTRAGTAYEQYF
TRBD2,TRBJ2-3,.,TRBV5-4,TGTGCCAGCAGATTGGCTAGCGGGGGGCGGACAGATACGCAGTATTTT,CASRLASGGRTDTQYF
.,TRBJ1-1,.,TRBV27,TGTGCCAGCAGTTTGTCCAGGGATATCACTGAAGCTTTCTTT,CASSLSRDITEAFF
TRBD1,TRBJ1-3,.,TRBV3-1/TRBV3-2,TGTGCCAGCAGCCGGAGGGGGCCTGGAAACACCATATATTTT,CASSRRGPGNTIYF
TRBD2,TRBJ2-1,.,TRBV19,TGTGCCAGTAGGCTAAGCGGGGGGGCGTACAATGAGCAGTTCTTC,CASRLSGGAYNEQFF
.,TRBJ1-4,few,TRBV3-1/TRBV3-2,TGTGCCAGCAGCCAGCAGACAGCCTCCCTATCGGCACTGTTTTTT,CASSQQTASLSALFF
.,TRBJ2-1,.,TRBV7-7,TGTGCCAGCAGCCCCCTCGGGGTTGGCTACAATGAGCAGTTCTTC,CASSPLGVGYNEQFF
TRBD1,TRBJ2-5,.,TRBV7-2,TGTGCCAGCAGCTTAAACGCAGGGGGCGGGGAGACCCAGTACTTC,CASSLNAGGGETQYF
.,TRBJ2-1,.,TRBV19,TGTGCCAGTAGTATCCTCAACGGACTCGATAATGAGCAGTTCTTC,CASSILNGLDNEQFF
TRBD1,TRBJ1-5,.,TRBV18,TGTGCCAGCTCACCCGGGACAGCTCAGCCCCAGCATTTT,CASSPGTAQPQHF
.,TRBJ1-4,.,TRBV6-2/TRBV6-3,TGTGCCAGCAGTTATCTACCACTGGGAGTTGAAAAACTGTTTTTT,CASSYLPLGVEKLFF
.,TRBJ1-2,.,TRBV10-3,TGTGCCATCAGTGAACAGGGCTATGGCTACACCTTC,CAISEQGYGYTF
TRBD2,TRBJ2-7,.,TRBV9,TGTGCCAGCAGCTCCCAGGAGCGGGGGACCGACTACGAGCAGTACTTC,CASSSQERGTDYEQYF